The entry below describes one TCR beta chain. Antigen specificity is unknown. This sample is drawn from a study of T cell responses to AZD1222 COVID-19 vaccine. Study findings and constraints: AZD1222 recipients seropositive at baseline numbered only 5 or 6. Spike-spanning, vaccine-associated CD4 TCRs were dominant at 160-218 and 743-854.

The germline V gene encodes CDR1 SGHRS and CDR2 YFSETQ. The ends were cut back, 0 bases at V and 12 bases at J, with 12 bases in the middle. The CDR3 extends over 13 amino acids. The protocol was immunoSEQ multiplex PCR, while the TCRdb copy is restricted to in-frame clones and leaves out a portion. In the table there are around 110,000 clones, roughly nine tenths of which are singletons. The chain uses TRBV5-1 and TRBJ1-4; D remains ambiguous. The material was peripheral blood, obtained on day 0 of AZD1222 vaccination. This sequence originates from an adult in good health. CDR3 sequence (DNA): TGCGCCAGCAGCTTGGTAGTCGGTGTGCAACTGTTTTTT. Amino acid sequence: CASSLVVGVQLFF.